The next 6 T cell receptor beta chains were all read from a single sample in a study of control samples from healthy donors and cancer patients. Assay used: immunoSEQ multiplex PCR; TCRdb lists only in-frame clones, some missing. The sample carries some 89,000 clones, over 65% recorded once. Sequenced sample: blood. These receptors all come from a woman in her thirties or forties in good health.

The V and J genes are TRBV10-3 and TRBJ1-4, with TRBD1 matching over 9 bases. CDR3 size: 15 residues. Germline V lookup: CDR1 ENHRY, CDR2 SYGVKD. V gave up 4 bases and J gave up 8 bases; unmatched junction bases: 8. Here the CDR3 reads CAISARQGGIEKLFF. CDR3 bases: TGTGCCATCAGTGCGAGACAGGGGGGGATAGAAAAACTGTTTTTT.

The chain combines TRBV7-2 with TRBJ2-2, with TRBD1 identical over 8 bases. With 6 bases clipped from V and 1 base from J, the junction kept 10 bases outside the gene matches. The germline V gene encodes CDR1 SGHTA and CDR2 FQGNSA. CDR3 length: 17 residues. In nucleotides, the CDR3 is TGTGCCAGCAGACGATCATCCGGGACAGGGAACACCGGGGAGCTGTTTTTT. Residues: CASRRSSGTGNTGELFF.

As DNA, the CDR3 is TGTGCCAGCAGTTACCAACGGACAGGGTCTACCGGGGAGCTGTTTTTT. This encodes CASSYQRTGSTGELFF. This chain uses TRBV6-2 or TRBV6-3 with TRBJ2-2; the match to TRBD1 covers 8 bases. The CDR3 contains 16 residues. V lost 2 bases to trimming and J lost 5 bases; unmatched junction nucleotides: 7. Germline lookup yields CDR1 MNHEY and CDR2 SVGEGT.

This rearrangement joins TRBV29-1 to TRBJ1-2; D remains unclear. CDR1 and CDR2 (germline): SQVTM, ANQGSEA. This CDR3 contains 12 residues. V was shortened by 5 bases and J by 4 bases, with 11 bases between the two germline ends. The CDR3 DNA is TGCAGCGTTATTGTGAGATCCTATGGCTACACCTTC. This translates into CSVIVRSYGYTF.

The chain links TRBV6-6 to TRBJ2-7; D gene unclear. V lost 6 bases and J lost 3, with 21 bases in between. The CDR3 covers 16 residues. Germline CDR1 MNHNY, CDR2 SVGAGI (reference sequence). The CDR3 loop is CASRVQDGLGSYEQYF. The DNA of the CDR3 is TGTGCCAGCAGAGTTCAGGACGGGTTGGGAAGCTACGAGCAGTACTTC.

V and J are TRBV19 and TRBJ2-1, with D maybe TRBD2 (5 bases). In germline, CDR1 is LNHDA, CDR2 SQIVND (reference sequence). The CDR3 spans 14 residues. Trimming pared 6 bases from V and 3 bases from J, leaving 12 bases between. CDR3 sequence reads: CASRPQRNYNEQFF. CDR3 DNA sequence: TGTGCCAGTAGACCCCAGCGGAACTACAATGAGCAGTTCTTC.